This TCR beta chain comes out of a study of blood T cell repertoires in COVID-19. The CDR3 has 15 residues. Between the trimmed V and J ends, which lost 3 bases and 1 base, there was a span of 10 bases. The germline gives CDR1 MDHEN, CDR2 SYDVKM. The protocol was immunoSEQ multiplex PCR, while the TCRdb copy is restricted to in-frame clones and leaves out a portion. The table lists under 350,000 clones, about nine tenths of them singletons, with 1.5% to 2% in the top ten. V and J are TRBV28 and TRBJ2-1; D is uncertain. The sample was PBMCs or T cells enriched from blood (not recorded which). This receptor was identified in a woman in her sixties who had recovered from COVID-19. The CDR3 DNA sequence: TGTGCCAGCAGTTTTATCAAGCGATCCTACAATGAGCAGTTCTTC. This encodes CASSFIKRSYNEQFF.